One and the same sample provided the 22 T cell receptor beta chains below, sequenced in a study of blood T cells in healthy people across ages. For the second PCR, which ran for roughly 6 to 11 cycles, a sample-barcoded 5' primer and a J-beta primer mix were used. TCRdb processed the 5' RACE reads anew with MiXCR; each CDR3 protein has one entry. The table lists fewer than 1.5 million distinct CDR3 sequences, 42% of them singletons. Sequencing was performed on blood. The receptors here all came from a woman under 30 in good health.

This clonotype came up once. The chain is built from TRBV6-1 and TRBJ2-1, with 11 bases matching TRBD1. Germline V gene data show CDR1 as MNHNS and CDR2 as SASEGT. This CDR3 spans 15 amino acids. Trimming removed 1 base from V and 7 bases from J; junction bases left unmatched: 3. DNA of the CDR3: TGTGCCAGCAGTGAAGTTGGGACAGGGGGGAATGAGCAGTTCTTC. This translates into CASSEVGTGGNEQFF.

This clonotype was picked up a small number of times. The V gene is TRBV5-1, the J gene TRBJ2-7; a possible D gene is TRBD2 (6 bases). With 3 bases removed from V and 4 bases from J, the gap between germline ends came to 17 bases. This CDR3 comprises 15 residues. The germline gives CDR1 SGHRS, CDR2 YFSETQ. In nucleotides, the CDR3 is TGCGCCAGCAGCTCAACCGGCGGGGATATATACGAGCAGTACTTC. Protein: CASSSTGGDIYEQYF.

V gene TRBV4-1 combines with J gene TRBJ2-4; D is possibly TRBD1 (5 bases). The J call may not be correct, given that the DNA end is closer to TRBJ2-7. From germline, CDR1 is MGHRA and CDR2 YSYEKL. The CDR3 has 17 residues. Written as DNA, the CDR3 is TGCGCCAGCAGCCAAGGGGCTGGGGCTGCATTCTCCTACGAGCAGTACTTC. Protein product: CASSQGAGAAFSYEQYF.

The J gene is TRBJ2-4, the V gene TRBV11-3; no definite D call. The DNA end lines up better with TRBJ2-5; the J call may be wrong. This CDR3 spans 13 amino acids. Per germline, CDR1 SGHNT and CDR2 YENEEA. In nucleotides, the CDR3 is TGTGCCAGCAGCTTAGAACCACGGGAGACCCAGTACTTC. It specifies CASSLEPRETQYF.

This chain connects TRBV27 to TRBJ2-7; 12 bases are a match to TRBD2. The CDR3 is 18 residues long. Germline CDR1 MNHEY, CDR2 SMNVEV (reference sequence). V was clipped by 8 bases and J by 3 bases; unmatched bases: 17. The CDR3 DNA follows: TGTGCCAGCGCTGCAAGGACTAGCGGGACCCTAGGGATCTACGAGCAGTACTTC. It translates to CASAARTSGTLGIYEQYF.

The chain links TRBV7-8 to TRBJ2-1; D might be TRBD2 (5 bases). Germline V CDR1 and CDR2: SGHVS, FQNEAQ. V gave up 8 bases and J gave up 7 bases, with 9 bases separating them. CDR3 size: 11 residues. CDR3 coding DNA: TGTGCCAGCGGAACGGGAAATGAGCAGTTCTTC. Translating it yields CASGTGNEQFF.

The J gene is TRBJ1-2, the V gene TRBV4-2; TRBD1 matches 9 bases. The CDR3 length is 15 residues. The germline V gene encodes CDR1 LGHNA and CDR2 YNFKEQ. Trimming removed 3 bases from V and 3 bases from J; junction bases left unmatched: 5. The CDR3, as DNA: TGTGCCAGCAGCCAGGGTAGACAGGGGGACTATGGCTACACCTTC. Its translation is CASSQGRQGDYGYTF.

This clonotype was picked up a small number of times. The chain has TRBV5-4 and TRBJ2-7; D is unclear. Germline V gives CDR1 SGHNT, CDR2 YYREEE (reference sequence). The CDR3 is made up of 13 amino acids. Trimming took 5 bases from V and 3 from J, leaving 12 bases between them. CDR3 sequence reads: CASSYDIGYEQYF. The DNA for the CDR3 is TGTGCCAGCAGTTACGACATAGGCTACGAGCAGTACTTC.

The chain has TRBV10-3 and TRBJ2-5; D tentatively fits TRBD1 or TRBD2 (5 bases each). Germline V gene lookup returns CDR1 ENHRY and CDR2 SYGVKD. The CDR3 runs to 14 residues. V was pared by 8 bases and J by 1 base, with 14 bases between. In nucleotides, the CDR3 is TGTGCCATCTCTCCGAGGGGAGCCCAAGAGACCCAGTACTTC. Its translation is CAISPRGAQETQYF.

The chain uses TRBV10-3 and TRBJ1-5; D unresolved. The CDR3 has 13 residues. Trimming cost V 4 bases and J 5 bases, with 9 bases left between them. The germline CDR1 and CDR2 sequences are ENHRY and SYGVKD. The CDR3 region is CAISGREDQPQHF. CDR3 sequence (DNA): TGTGCCATCAGTGGACGGGAAGATCAGCCCCAGCATTTT.

The chain employs TRBV2 and TRBJ2-1; 7 positions match TRBD1. The germline CDR1 and CDR2 sequences are SNHLY and FYNNEI. The V and J ends lost 2 bases and 7 bases, in that order; junction bases with no gene match: 14. This CDR3 spans 17 amino acids. CDR3 bases: TGTGCCAGCAGTGAACCACGTTTTAGGAACAGGGGTAATGAGCAGTTCTTC. This translates into CASSEPRFRNRGNEQFF.

The rearrangement links TRBV20-1 to TRBJ2-5; weak D call: TRBD1 (6 bases). Looked up from germline, CDR1 is DFQATT and CDR2 is SNEGSKA (reference sequence). The CDR3 totals 13 residues. The V and J ends lost 0 bases and 4 bases respectively, with 9 bases between them. Here the CDR3 reads CSAREGQRETQYF. The CDR3 DNA is TGCAGTGCTAGAGAAGGACAGCGAGAGACCCAGTACTTC.

This clonotype appeared a few times. The chain employs TRBV7-2 and TRBJ2-5; TRBD2 might be the D (6 bases). Trimming took off 5 bases at V and 2 bases at J, with 21 bases between the two ends. Germline CDR1 reads SGHTA; CDR2 reads FQGNSA. The CDR3 has 17 residues. CDR3 coding DNA: TGTGCCAGCAGCACCGCGGGGCGGCTAGCTCTTCAAGAGACCCAGTACTTC. Protein product: CASSTAGRLALQETQYF. Supplemented by reference TRBV7-2 and TRBJ2-5, the full variable domain reads GAGVSQSPSNKVTEKGKDVELRCDPISGHTALYWYRQSLGQGLEFLIYFQGNSAPDKSGLPSDRFSAERTGGSVSTLTIQRTQQEDSAVYLCASSTAGRLALQETQYFGPGTRLLVL.

This sequence joins TRBV20-1 and TRBJ2-7; D possibly corresponds to TRBD2 (6 bases). The last part of the DNA fits TRBJ2-5 better; the J call may be wrong. The CDR3 runs to 14 residues. Germline loops: CDR1 DFQATT, CDR2 SNEGSKA (reference sequence). As DNA, the CDR3 is TGCAGTGCTAGAGCTGCGACTAGTAAAGAGACCCAGTACTTC. Its translation: CSARAATSKETQYF.

V gene TRBV20-1 combines with J gene TRBJ2-5, with 10 nucleotides matching TRBD2. The DNA end favors TRBJ2-7, so the J call may be wrong. Germline lookup yields CDR1 DFQATT and CDR2 SNEGSKA (reference sequence). The CDR3 length is 16 residues. CDR3 coding DNA: TGCAGTGCTGGTCTGGCTAGCGGGAGACAACCCGACGAGCAGTACTTC. Its protein product is CSAGLASGRQPDEQYF.

In nucleotides, the CDR3 is TGTGCCAGCAGCCGACAGGGACAGGGCTGCGAAAAACTGTTTTTT. This translates into CASSRQGQGCEKLFF. The rearrangement links TRBV21-1 to TRBJ1-4; no check of the table's D call, TRBD1, against the DNA was made. TRBV21-1 corresponds to a pseudogene. The CDR3 is 15 residues long.

This clonotype was found a few times. The chain combines TRBV29-1 with TRBJ2-5, with TRBD2 identical over 10 bases. V gave up 1 base and J gave up 6 bases; unmatched junction bases: 11. Looked up from germline, CDR1 is SQVTM and CDR2 is ANQGSEA. The CDR3 runs 16 residues. The CDR3, as DNA: TGCAGCGTTGAAGTGGGAGCGGGAGGGCCAGTCCAGACCCAGTACTTC. Translating gives CSVEVGAGGPVQTQYF.

V gene TRBV28 combines with J gene TRBJ1-2; D gene uncertain. Trimming left V 6 bases short and J 8 bases short, with 10 bases between. The CDR3 is made up of 11 amino acids. Germline CDR1 reads MDHEN; CDR2 reads SYDVKM. The CDR3: CASRFVGGYTF. The CDR3 DNA sequence: TGTGCCAGCAGATTCGTAGGAGGCTACACCTTC.

This clonotype turned up a few times. The V call is TRBV3-1, the J call TRBJ2-7, with D perhaps TRBD1 or TRBD2 (5 bases each). Germline V gene lookup returns CDR1 LGHDT and CDR2 YNNKEL (reference sequence). Trimming left V 1 base short and J 4 bases short, with 23 bases between. The CDR3 is 18 amino acids. The CDR3 nucleotides are TGTGCCAGCAGCCAAGGTCCGGCCGGGGCAGGGTCACCATACGAGCAGTACTTC. Protein: CASSQGPAGAGSPYEQYF.

This clonotype was found a few times. The V and J genes are TRBV10-3 and TRBJ2-4, with TRBD2 matching over 8 bases. The CDR3 extends over 18 amino acids. Trimming cost V 5 bases and J 0 bases; bases outside gene matches: 12. In germline, CDR1 is ENHRY, CDR2 SYGVKD. The CDR3 region has the DNA TGTGCCATCAGTCTAACTAGCGGCAGTCCGCTAGCCAAAAACATTCAGTACTTC. Residues: CAISLTSGSPLAKNIQYF.

This clonotype has a count of ten or more. The chain uses TRBV20-1 and TRBJ2-7; 7 positions match TRBD1. This CDR3 contains 14 residues. The V gene's germline CDR1 is DFQATT and CDR2 SNEGSKA (reference sequence). Losses at the gene ends were 3 bases for V and 5 bases for J; bases not matched to a gene: 10. The CDR3 region is CSASTGQSQNEQYF. The CDR3 DNA follows: TGCAGTGCTAGCACGGGACAGAGTCAAAACGAGCAGTACTTC.

The chain couples TRBV6-1 to TRBJ1-1; 8 positions agree with TRBD1. J was trimmed by 6 bases and V by 5 bases; bases with no gene match: 11. CDR3 size: 15 residues. Germline V gene data show CDR1 as MNHNS and CDR2 as SASEGT. The CDR3 sequence is CASSSTHRGQAEAFF. The CDR3 nucleotides are TGTGCCAGCAGTTCAACACACAGGGGACAGGCTGAAGCTTTCTTT.